Below, 8 T cell receptor beta chains from the same sample are listed, as sequenced in a study of beta chain features in type 1 diabetes. cDNA synthesis used the whole RNA isolate, giving expressed TCRB sequences. Profiled with immunoSEQ multiplex PCR; TCRdb holds only in-frame clones, not every one. The sample has roughly 250,000 clones, about 71% seen once. Source material: naive CD4+ T cells from blood. These receptors were collected from a man aged 30 to 39 in good health.

The chain couples TRBV7-9 to TRBJ2-5, with D possibly called TRBD1 or TRBD2 (5 bases each). This CDR3 comprises 14 residues. CDR1 and CDR2 (germline): SEHNR, FQNEAQ (reference sequence). V was pared by 7 bases and J by 5 bases, with 17 bases between. CDR3 in DNA: TGTGCCAGCACCCTTCGTGGGGGTAGCGAGACCCAGTACTTC. Protein sequence: CASTLRGGSETQYF. Full variable domain (missing parts from reference TRBV7-9 and TRBJ2-5): DTGVSQNPRHKITKRGQNVTFRCDPISEHNRLYWYRQTLGQGPEFLTYFQNEAQLEKSRLLSDRFSAERPKGSFSTLEIQRTEQGDSAMYLCASTLRGGSETQYFGPGTRLLVL.

Here the CDR3 reads CASSGQVPYEQYF. The CDR3 nucleotides read TGTGCCAGCAGTGGTCAGGTTCCCTACGAGCAGTACTTC. The rearrangement joins TRBV2 to TRBJ2-7; D is uncertain. The CDR3 length is 13 residues. The germline V and J ends were trimmed by 4 bases and 2 bases, with 9 bases remaining between them. Looked up from germline, CDR1 is SNHLY and CDR2 is FYNNEI.

This rearrangement joins TRBV5-1 to TRBJ2-2; no clear D gene. The CDR3 extends over 15 amino acids. V lost 3 bases, J lost 4 bases, and 13 bases lay in between. Germline CDR1 SGHRS, CDR2 YFSETQ. In nucleotides, the CDR3 is TGCGCCAGCAGCTCCCGTCCGACACTCACCGGGGAGCTGTTTTTT. Translated: CASSSRPTLTGELFF.

J is TRBJ2-7 and V is TRBV19; TRBD2 aligns across 9 bases. The germline V gene encodes CDR1 LNHDA and CDR2 SQIVND (reference sequence). CDR3 length equals 13 residues. In nucleotides, the CDR3 is TGTGCTTCCAAGCCAGCGGGAGGCCCTCTCCAGTACTTC. Encoded protein: CASKPAGGPLQYF.

The rearrangement joins TRBV30 to TRBJ2-7; 9 positions agree with TRBD1. V shed 1 base and J 7 bases; nucleotides not matched to a gene: 8. This CDR3 region has 14 residues. CDR1 GTSNPN and CDR2 SVGIG come from the germline V gene (reference sequence). CDR3 DNA: TGTGCCTGGAGTGAGGACAGGGGCTTGGCGGAGCAGTACTTC. Residues: CAWSEDRGLAEQYF.

The gene calls are TRBV7-2 and TRBJ2-3; TRBD2 is a possible D gene (6 bases). Looked up from germline, CDR1 is SGHTA and CDR2 is FQGNSA. V was pared by 4 bases and J by 3 bases, with 14 bases between. The CDR3 is 15 amino acids. CDR3 in DNA: TGTGCCAGCAGCTATGAGGGAGGTGGGACAGATACGCAGTATTTT. Amino acid sequence: CASSYEGGGTDTQYF. The entire variable domain, with the rest obtained from reference TRBV7-2 and TRBJ2-3, is as follows: GAGVSQSPSNKVTEKGKDVELRCDPISGHTALYWYRQSLGQGLEFLIYFQGNSAPDKSGLPSDRFSAERTGGSVSTLTIQRTQQEDSAVYLCASSYEGGGTDTQYFGPGTRLTVL.

CDR3 in DNA: TGTGCCAGCAGCCGCGACGGGGGCTCCGGCAAAAACATTCAGTACTTC. Translation: CASSRDGGSGKNIQYF. The chain is built from TRBV13 and TRBJ2-4, with D perhaps assigned TRBD1 or TRBD2 (6 bases each). This CDR3 is built from 16 residues. CDR1 PRHDT and CDR2 FYEKMQ come from the germline V gene (reference sequence). V lost 5 bases and J 3 bases, leaving 17 bases between the germline ends.

The J gene is TRBJ2-1, the V gene TRBV7-8; 8 bases line up with TRBD1. CDR3 length: 15 residues. The trim removed 5 bases at V and 6 bases at J, leaving 9 bases unmatched. Germline loops: CDR1 SGHVS, CDR2 FQNEAQ. The CDR3 region has the DNA TGTGCCAGCAGCACGACGGGACAGGCAGTCAATGAGCAGTTCTTC. It is translated as CASSTTGQAVNEQFF.